A single T cell receptor (beta chain) is shown here with its context. The record originates from a study of OX40 agonist ivuxolimab in advanced cancers. Some clones are missing from TCRdb's copy, which holds only in-frame ones; the method was immunoSEQ multiplex PCR. The sample has 58,000 or so clones; 83% are singletons. CDR1 is MGHDK, CDR2 SYGVNS, per germline. CDR3 length equals 12 residues. The germline V and J ends were trimmed by 2 bases and 7 bases, with 8 bases remaining between them. The source of this sequence is an adult with an advanced solid tumor such as melanoma, head and neck, liver or kidney cancer. The sequenced sample was CD4+ or CD8+ T cells sorted from blood, obtained in a trial of the OX40 agonist ivuxolimab. The chain couples TRBV25-1 to TRBJ1-2; D gene ambiguous. The CDR3 is CASSERAGGYTF. In DNA, the CDR3 is TGTGCCAGCAGTGAACGGGCAGGTGGCTACACCTTC.